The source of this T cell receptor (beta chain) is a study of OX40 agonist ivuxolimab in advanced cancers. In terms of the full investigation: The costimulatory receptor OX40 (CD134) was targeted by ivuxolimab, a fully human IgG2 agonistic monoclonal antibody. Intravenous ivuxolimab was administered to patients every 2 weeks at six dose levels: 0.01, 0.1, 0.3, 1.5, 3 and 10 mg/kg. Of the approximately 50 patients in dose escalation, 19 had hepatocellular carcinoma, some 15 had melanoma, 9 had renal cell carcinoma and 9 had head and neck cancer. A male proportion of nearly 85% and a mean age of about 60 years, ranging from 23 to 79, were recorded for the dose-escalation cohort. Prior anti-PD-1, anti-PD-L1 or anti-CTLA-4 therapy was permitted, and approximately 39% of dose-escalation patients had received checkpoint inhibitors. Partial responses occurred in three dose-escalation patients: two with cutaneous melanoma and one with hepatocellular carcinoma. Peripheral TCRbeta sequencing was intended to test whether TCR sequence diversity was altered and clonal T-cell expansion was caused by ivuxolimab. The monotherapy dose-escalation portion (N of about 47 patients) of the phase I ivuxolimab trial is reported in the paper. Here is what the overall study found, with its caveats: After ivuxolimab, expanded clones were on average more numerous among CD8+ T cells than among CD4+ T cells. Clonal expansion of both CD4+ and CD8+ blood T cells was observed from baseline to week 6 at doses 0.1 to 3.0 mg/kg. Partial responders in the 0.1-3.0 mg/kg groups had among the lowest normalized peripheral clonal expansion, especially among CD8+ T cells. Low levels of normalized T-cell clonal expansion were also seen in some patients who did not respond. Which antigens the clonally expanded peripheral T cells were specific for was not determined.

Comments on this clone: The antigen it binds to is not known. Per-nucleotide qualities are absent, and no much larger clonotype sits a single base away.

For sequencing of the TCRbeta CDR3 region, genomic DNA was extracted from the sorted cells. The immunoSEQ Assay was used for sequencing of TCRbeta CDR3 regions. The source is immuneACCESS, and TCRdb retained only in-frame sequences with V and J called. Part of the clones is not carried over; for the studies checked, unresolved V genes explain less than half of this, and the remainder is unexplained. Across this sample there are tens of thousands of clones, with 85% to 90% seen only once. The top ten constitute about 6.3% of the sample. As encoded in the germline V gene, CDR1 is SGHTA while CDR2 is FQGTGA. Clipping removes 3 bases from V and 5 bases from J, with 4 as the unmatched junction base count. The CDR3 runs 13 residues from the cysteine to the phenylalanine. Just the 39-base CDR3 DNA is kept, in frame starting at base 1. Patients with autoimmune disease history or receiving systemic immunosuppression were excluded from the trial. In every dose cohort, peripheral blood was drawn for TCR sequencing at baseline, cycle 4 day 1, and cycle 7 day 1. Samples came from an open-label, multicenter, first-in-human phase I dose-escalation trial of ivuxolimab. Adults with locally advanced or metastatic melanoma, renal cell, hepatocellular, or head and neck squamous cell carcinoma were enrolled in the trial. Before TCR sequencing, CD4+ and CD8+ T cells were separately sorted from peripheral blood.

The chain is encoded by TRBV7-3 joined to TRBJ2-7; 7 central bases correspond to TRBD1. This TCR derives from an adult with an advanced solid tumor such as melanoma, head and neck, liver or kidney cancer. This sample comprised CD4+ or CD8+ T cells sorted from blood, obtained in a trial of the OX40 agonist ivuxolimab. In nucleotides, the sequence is TGTGCCAGCAGCTTTCTAGGGGGCGACGAGCAGTACTTC. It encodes CASSFLGGDEQYF. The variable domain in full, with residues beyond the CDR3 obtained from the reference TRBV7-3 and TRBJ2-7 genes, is GAGVSQTPSNKVTEKGKYVELRCDPISGHTALYWYRQSLGQGPEFLIYFQGTGAADDSGLPNDRFFAVRPEGSVSTLKIQRTERGDSAVYLCASSFLGGDEQYFGPGTRLTVT.